A selection of T cell receptor beta chains follows, all from one sample in a study of Ad26.COV2.S vaccination and SARS-CoV-2 variants. The method was immunoSEQ multiplex PCR; TCRdb's version includes in-frame clones alone and lacks a portion of them. Of roughly 510,000 clones listed, 87% are singletons. This sample comprised peripheral blood, obtained in a trial of Ad26.COV2.S vaccine versus placebo. The origin of the receptors is a person between 18 and 60 years old who received the Ad26.COV2.S COVID-19 vaccine or a placebo. CDR3s include the opening cysteine and the closing phenylalanine or tryptophan. Fields, in order: D gene, J gene, V gene, clone size, CDR3 protein, CDR3 DNA. The D gene is left open where the match is weak. Expanded clones are given a class, and other clones once, few, many or no size at all.

>NA|TRBJ1-2|TRBV7-9|NA
CASSPAANYGYTF
TGTGCCAGCAGCCCGGCAGCTAACTATGGCTACACCTTC
>NA|TRBJ2-7|TRBV4-1|NA
CASSQAVARLVESSYEQYF
TGCGCCAGCAGCCAAGCAGTTGCACGTCTAGTTGAGAGCTCCTACGAGCAGTACTTC
>NA|TRBJ1-1|TRBV5-4|few
CASSLERQTEAFF
TGTGCCAGCAGCTTGGAAAGGCAGACTGAAGCTTTCTTT
>TRBD1|TRBJ2-3|TRBV5-1|NA
CASSQGTGSFTDTQYF
TGCGCCAGCAGCCAAGGGACAGGGTCATTCACAGATACGCAGTATTTT
>TRBD1|TRBJ1-5|TRBV2|NA
CASSVDRVGNQPQHF
TGTGCCAGCAGTGTGGACAGGGTGGGCAATCAGCCCCAGCATTTT
>TRBD1|TRBJ1-2|TRBV28|few
CASSDRPTGNAYGYTF
TGTGCCAGCAGTGATCGCCCGACAGGGAACGCCTATGGCTACACCTTC
>NA|TRBJ2-1|TRBV6-5|NA
CASSYSTVLVEGEQFF
TGTGCCAGCAGTTACTCGACGGTTCTGGTCGAGGGTGAGCAGTTCTTC
>NA|TRBJ2-7|TRBV5-6|NA
CASSRGAGYEQYF
TGTGCCAGCAGCCGGGGGGCGGGGTACGAGCAGTACTTC
>TRBD2|TRBJ2-7|TRBV18|NA
CASSPYKPLAGAGEQYF
TGTGCCAGCTCACCATACAAACCACTAGCGGGAGCGGGCGAGCAGTACTTC
>TRBD1|TRBJ1-2|TRBV28|few
CASRGPGGLGYTF
TGTGCCAGCAGGGGACCAGGGGGCCTCGGCTACACCTTC
>NA|TRBJ2-1|TRBV3-1/TRBV3-2|NA
CASSQAPSGRSYNEQFF
TGTGCCAGCAGCCAAGCTCCCTCAGGGCGGTCCTACAATGAGCAGTTCTTC
>NA|TRBJ1-1|TRBV14|NA
CASSQVRGETEAFF
TGTGCCAGCAGCCAAGTAAGGGGGGAAACTGAAGCTTTCTTT
>TRBD1|TRBJ2-3|TRBV9|NA
CASSGSTGVDTDTQYF
TGTGCCAGCAGCGGATCGACAGGGGTCGACACAGATACGCAGTATTTT
>TRBD2|TRBJ2-3|TRBV30|NA
CAWVGLAGRGDTQYF
TGTGCCTGGGTGGGACTAGCGGGACGTGGGGATACGCAGTATTTT
>NA|TRBJ2-7|TRBV21-1|few
CASSHRTPTGEQYF
TGTGCCAGCAGCCATCGGACCCCAACGGGGGAGCAGTACTTC
>NA|TRBJ1-4|TRBV30|NA
CAWSLAGRNEKLFF
TGTGCCTGGAGTTTGGCAGGAAGAAATGAAAAACTGTTTTTT
>NA|TRBJ1-1|TRBV30|NA
CAWRGPPNTEAFF
TGTGCCTGGAGGGGGCCGCCGAACACTGAAGCTTTCTTT
>NA|TRBJ2-1|TRBV7-9|NA
CASSSPYGRNNYNEQFF
TGTGCCAGCAGCTCCCCTTATGGAAGAAATAACTACAATGAGCAGTTCTTC
>NA|TRBJ2-7|TRBV12-3/TRBV12-4|once
CASNGDHLYEQYF
TGTGCCAGCAATGGGGACCACTTATACGAGCAGTACTTC
>TRBD1|TRBJ2-2|TRBV10-3|NA
CAISADRGPNTGELFF
TGTGCCATCAGCGCTGACAGGGGGCCGAACACCGGGGAGCTGTTTTTT